The clone carrying this T cell receptor beta chain showed up many times. No antigen is known for it. The sample originates from a study of liver allograft versus peripheral blood T cells. Overall study context: Recipients' peripheral blood supplied the T cell receptor repertoires against which those in transplanted livers were compared.

Germline V gene sequence: CDR1 KGHSH, CDR2 LQKENI. There are 15 residues in the CDR3. V gave up 5 bases and J gave up 0 bases, with 14 bases separating them. Study-level points and caveats: Peripheral blood repertoires reportedly differed from the T cell receptor repertoires found inside liver allografts.

Each CDR3 protein gets one entry after TCRdb re-called the reads with MiXCR. The profile shows 15,000 to 20,000 distinct CDR3 sequences, under 25% of them singletons. The chain uses TRBV18 and TRBJ2-7, with a tentative D call TRBD1 (6 bases). The TCR was taken from a human patient who had a liver transplant. The graft donor may be the source of some T cells. The CDR3 here is CASSSRQAVSYEQYF. CDR3 nucleotides: TGTGCCAGCTCATCGAGACAGGCAGTCTCCTACGAGCAGTACTTC.